These 21 T cell receptor beta chains were all obtained from the same sample, sequenced in a study of shared clonotypes between healthy human individuals. Method: immunoSEQ multiplex PCR; TCRdb's copy keeps in-frame clones and lacks some. The data contain fewer than 1.6 million clones, roughly 98.5% of them singletons. The specimen sequenced was naive CD4+ T cells sorted from blood. As for subset: CD45RA+ positively selected. The receptors here all came from a young man in good health.

The rearrangement uses TRBV18 and TRBJ2-2; D not resolved. The germline CDR1 and CDR2 sequences are KGHSH and LQKENI. The CDR3 covers 15 residues. Trimming removed 3 bases from V and 0 bases from J, with 8 bases in between. The CDR3 sequence is CASSPASTNTGELFF. DNA for the CDR3: TGTGCCAGCTCACCGGCCAGTACGAACACCGGGGAGCTGTTTTTT. Complete variable domain (other parts from reference TRBV18 and TRBJ2-2): NAGVMQNPRHLVRRRGQEARLRCSPMKGHSHVYWYRQLPEEGLKFMVYLQKENIIDESGMPKERFSAEFPKEGPSILRIQQVVRGDSAAYFCASSPASTNTGELFFGEGSRLTVL.

The rearrangement links TRBV7-2 to TRBJ2-2; 8 nucleotides align to TRBD2. This CDR3 contains 14 residues. Germline-derived CDR1 and CDR2 are SGHTA and FQGNSA. J gave up 6 bases and V 0 bases, and 0 bases lay outside the gene matches. The DNA of the CDR3 is TGTGCCAGCAGCTTAGCGCGGGGGGCCGGGGAGCTGTTTTTT. Its protein product is CASSLARGAGELFF.

The chain carries TRBV7-6 and TRBJ2-1, with TRBD2 matching 10 bases. Per the germline V gene, CDR1 is SGHVS and CDR2 is FNYEAQ. The CDR3 spans 16 residues. J was trimmed by 7 bases and V by 1 base; bases with no gene match: 7. The CDR3 reads CASSLGLAGAGNEQFF. In DNA form, the CDR3 reads TGTGCCAGCAGCTTAGGGCTAGCGGGAGCGGGGAATGAGCAGTTCTTC.

Remarks on this clone: Other nucleotide sequences from this sample produce the same CDR3. This CDR3 reads CASSLGGGSSYNEQFF. The CDR3 DNA is TGTGCCAGCAGCTTGGGGGGCGGGAGCTCCTACAATGAGCAGTTCTTC. This chain connects TRBV5-4 to TRBJ2-1; 7 bases are shared with TRBD2. The CDR3 runs to 16 residues. After removal of 0 bases from V and 0 bases from J, the junction contained 3 bases not matched to a gene. From germline, CDR1 is SGHNT and CDR2 YYREEE (reference sequence).

Notes on this clone: Other DNA sequences in this specimen translate into the identical CDR3. The rearrangement links TRBV9 to TRBJ1-1, with a tentative D call TRBD1 (5 bases). V shed 2 bases and J shed 4 bases, with 9 bases lying between them. Germline values: CDR1 SGDLS, CDR2 YYNGEE. CDR3 length: 13 amino acids. CDR3 sequence reads: CASSVQGSTEAFF. The CDR3, as DNA: TGTGCCAGCAGCGTTCAGGGTTCCACTGAAGCTTTCTTT.

This chain's CDR3 is CSVGTGAGANVLTF. The CDR3 coding sequence is TGCAGCGTAGGTACAGGGGCTGGGGCCAACGTCCTGACTTTC. J is TRBJ2-6 and V is TRBV29-1; TRBD1 agrees at 7 bases. V lost 6 bases and J lost 2; bases outside the gene matches: 4. This CDR3 has 14 amino acids. The germline CDR1 and CDR2 sequences are SQVTM and ANQGSEA.

The rearrangement joins TRBV25-1 to TRBJ2-3, with no clear D. V lost 2 bases to trimming and J lost 8 bases, with 11 bases between them. Germline CDR1 reads MGHDK; CDR2 reads SYGVNS. This CDR3 contains 13 residues. CDR3 loop: CASSEPGFTTQYF. CDR3 nucleotide sequence: TGTGCCAGCAGTGAACCCGGGTTCACTACGCAGTATTTT.

This chain links TRBV5-8 with TRBJ2-3; 13 nucleotides align to TRBD2. CDR1 and CDR2 from the germline V gene are SGHTS and YDEGEE. This CDR3 has 16 residues. J lost 6 bases, V lost 4 bases, and 8 bases had no gene match. The chain's CDR3 is CASSEGLAGNRDTQYF. As DNA, the CDR3 is TGTGCCAGCAGCGAGGGACTAGCGGGAAATAGGGATACGCAGTATTTT.

V is TRBV2 and J is TRBJ2-3; 13 positions match TRBD2. The CDR3 length is 13 residues. The V gene end was trimmed by 6 bases and the J gene end by 9 bases; junction bases not matched to a gene: 3. Germline lookup yields CDR1 SNHLY and CDR2 FYNNEI. In DNA form, the CDR3 reads TGTGCCAGCAGCGCGGGACTAGCGGGAACGCAGTATTTT. Its protein is CASSAGLAGTQYF.

The rearrangement joins TRBV9 to TRBJ2-5; D perhaps matches TRBD1 (6 bases). The length of the CDR3 is 16 residues. Trimming took 0 bases from V and 5 from J, leaving 17 bases between them. Per germline, CDR1 SGDLS and CDR2 YYNGEE. In nucleotides, the CDR3 is TGTGCCAGCAGCGTAGAACAGGGCCTTCCTCCGGAGACCCAGTACTTC. Its translation is CASSVEQGLPPETQYF.

This rearrangement joins TRBV9 to TRBJ2-1, with 9 bases that match TRBD2. With V trimmed by 0 bases and J by 6 bases, 7 bases remained unmatched. Germline lookup yields CDR1 SGDLS and CDR2 YYNGEE. The CDR3 spans 16 residues. The chain's CDR3 is CASSVVNAGGRNEQFF. CDR3 in DNA: TGTGCCAGCAGCGTAGTGAATGCGGGAGGGCGCAATGAGCAGTTCTTC.

The rearrangement uses TRBV6-4 and TRBJ2-5, with D perhaps TRBD1 (5 bases). From germline, CDR1 is MRHNA and CDR2 SNTAGT. The germline V and J ends were trimmed by 2 bases and 2 bases, with 9 bases remaining between them. The length of the CDR3 is 14 residues. CDR3 DNA: TGTGCCAGCAGTGACCCGGACAAGCAAGAGACCCAGTACTTC. It yields the protein CASSDPDKQETQYF.

The rearrangement joins TRBV28 to TRBJ1-2, with D tentatively TRBD1 (6 bases). Trimming removed 3 bases from V and 2 bases from J, with 16 bases in between. CDR1 is MDHEN, CDR2 SYDVKM, per germline. This CDR3 has 16 amino acids. The CDR3 sequence is CASSLGAVRANYGYTF. The CDR3 DNA follows: TGTGCCAGCAGTTTGGGGGCCGTACGGGCCAACTATGGCTACACCTTC.

V usage is TRBV19 and J usage is TRBJ2-1; 10 bases fit TRBD2. In germline, CDR1 is LNHDA, CDR2 SQIVND (reference sequence). V was pared by 3 bases and J by 8 bases, with 4 bases of the junction left unmatched. This CDR3 spans 14 amino acids. CDR3 protein: CASSMLAGVYEQFF. In nucleotides, the CDR3 is TGTGCCAGTAGTATGCTAGCGGGAGTATATGAGCAGTTCTTC.

J is TRBJ2-5 and V is TRBV5-6; 8 bases match TRBD1. J was trimmed by 4 bases and V by 1 base; bases with no gene match: 6. From germline, CDR1 is SGHDT and CDR2 YYEEEE. The CDR3 extends over 15 amino acids. CDR3 DNA sequence: TGTGCCAGCAGCTTGTACGGACAGGGAGGAGAGACCCAGTACTTC. Translating gives CASSLYGQGGETQYF.

The J gene is TRBJ1-2, the V gene TRBV29-1; D gene uncertain. The V end was cut by 5 bases, the J end by 0 bases, with 13 bases between. The CDR3 is 14 residues long. Germline CDR1 is SQVTM and CDR2 is ANQGSEA. The chain's CDR3 is CSVRRLLTNYGYTF. The CDR3 DNA sequence: TGCAGCGTTCGTCGGCTACTGACTAACTATGGCTACACCTTC.

The chain is built from TRBV7-3 and TRBJ2-1; TRBD1 or TRBD2 may be the D gene (5 bases each). Deletions cut 2 bases from V and 6 bases from J, with 14 bases between. The CDR3 spans 15 residues. The germline V gene encodes CDR1 SGHTA and CDR2 FQGTGA. CDR3 in amino acids: CASSLVPGTGNEQFF. The CDR3 nucleotides are TGTGCCAGCAGCTTAGTCCCAGGGACGGGCAATGAGCAGTTCTTC. Looking up the rest from reference TRBV7-3 and TRBJ2-1 gives the full variable domain: GAGVSQTPSNKVTEKGKYVELRCDPISGHTALYWYRQSLGQGPEFLIYFQGTGAADDSGLPNDRFFAVRPEGSVSTLKIQRTERGDSAVYLCASSLVPGTGNEQFFGPGTRLTVL.

The chain joins TRBV5-1 to TRBJ1-1; maybe TRBD1 (5 bases). CDR1 SGHRS and CDR2 YFSETQ come from the germline V gene. The CDR3 has 16 residues. Trimming cost V 0 bases and J 4 bases, with 16 bases left between them. The CDR3 DNA reads TGCGCCAGCAGCTTGGTTTTAGGTGGGGGAGCCACTGAAGCTTTCTTT. As protein: CASSLVLGGGATEAFF.

This clone has only one observation. The gene calls are TRBV7-8 and TRBJ2-2; 14 bases agree with TRBD2. The ends lost 5 bases at V and 7 bases at J; junction bases unmatched: 12. In germline, CDR1 is SGHVS, CDR2 FQNEAQ. The length of the CDR3 is 18 residues. The CDR3 bases are TGTGCCAGCAGCCCGAGGGGGGGACTAGCGGGAGCTGGCGGGGAGCTGTTTTTT. This codes for CASSPRGGLAGAGGELFF.

The rearrangement joins TRBV19 to TRBJ2-7; no reliable D call. Per germline, CDR1 LNHDA and CDR2 SQIVND (reference sequence). The CDR3 consists of 15 residues. V was cut by 3 bases and J by 4 bases, with 16 bases left in between. The CDR3 DNA follows: TGTGCCAGTAGTATTGTGCCTAGACCTCAGTACGAGCAGTACTTC. Translation gives CASSIVPRPQYEQYF. Variable domain in full (rest from reference TRBV19 and TRBJ2-7): DGGITQSPKYLFRKEGQNVTLSCEQNLNHDAMYWYRQDPGQGLRLIYYSQIVNDFQKGDIAEGYSVSREKKESFPLTVTSAQKNPTAFYLCASSIVPRPQYEQYFGPGTRLTVT.

The chain combines TRBV5-1 with TRBJ2-1, with 8 bases lining up with TRBD2. Trimming removed 2 bases from V and 6 bases from J; junction bases left unmatched: 4. Germline CDR1 reads SGHRS; CDR2 reads YFSETQ. The CDR3 is 14 amino acids. The CDR3 is CASSFASGSNEQFF. In DNA form, the CDR3 reads TGCGCCAGCAGCTTTGCTAGCGGGTCCAATGAGCAGTTCTTC.